The rows below give T cell receptor beta chains drawn from one sample of a study of blood T cell repertoires in COVID-19. Libraries were prepared by immunoSEQ multiplex PCR; TCRdb keeps only in-frame clonotypes and omits some of them. The sample has around 130,000 clones, 75% to 90% seen once. The sequenced sample consisted of peripheral blood. The receptors shown here come from a man aged 70 or older with acute or convalescent COVID-19. Each CDR3 is given with its conserved first and last residue. The order of the fields is D gene, clone size, J gene, V gene, CDR3 protein, CDR3 DNA. D genes are given only for firm matches. The size of a clone is reported for some rows only, either as once, few or many, or as a class for expanded clones.

TRBD1,NA,TRBJ2-6,TRBV5-4,CASSRLGQGVTGANVLTF,TGTGCCAGCAGTCGCCTGGGACAGGGGGTGACTGGGGCCAACGTCCTGACTTTC
TRBD2,once,TRBJ2-7,TRBV5-1,CASSFSTSGGASSYEQYF,TGCGCCAGCAGTTTCTCGACTAGCGGGGGGGCCAGCTCCTACGAGCAGTACTTC
TRBD2,NA,TRBJ2-7,TRBV6-6,CASSYEPCMMGGEQYF,TGTGCCAGCAGTTACGAGCCTTGCATGATGGGGGGGGAGCAGTACTTC
TRBD2,NA,TRBJ2-5,TRBV28,CASRAGGVQETQYF,TGTGCCAGCAGAGCGGGGGGTGTACAAGAGACCCAGTACTTC
NA,NA,TRBJ2-7,TRBV6-1,CASSEPGTGAYEQYF,TGTGCCAGCAGTGAACCCGGGACGGGGGCCTACGAGCAGTACTTC
TRBD1,few,TRBJ2-2,TRBV5-4,CAWDRGLNTGELFF,TGTGCGTGGGACAGGGGATTGAACACCGGGGAGCTGTTTTTT
TRBD1,few,TRBJ1-2,TRBV20-1,CSAPGGWGYTF,TGCAGTGCCCCAGGGGGCTGGGGCTACACCTTC
NA,NA,TRBJ1-6,TRBV6-5,CASSYSGTQDNSPLHF,TGTGCCAGCAGTTACTCCGGGACACAAGATAATTCACCCCTCCACTTT
NA,NA,TRBJ1-1,TRBV5-1,CASSWTTGNTEAFF,TGCGCCAGCAGCTGGACTACAGGGAACACTGAAGCTTTCTTT
NA,NA,TRBJ2-4,TRBV20-1,CSAILQNIQYF,TGCAGTGCTATCCTCCAAAACATTCAGTACTTC
NA,once,TRBJ2-2,TRBV29-1,CSVAGHPYTGELFF,TGCAGCGTTGCGGGACACCCTTACACCGGGGAGCTGTTTTTT
NA,NA,TRBJ2-1,TRBV27,CASSLLPGLDFNEQFF,TGTGCCAGCAGTCTACTCCCGGGACTGGATTTCAATGAGCAGTTCTTC
TRBD2,NA,TRBJ2-1,TRBV4-2,CASSQGGEGHNEQFF,TGTGCCAGCAGCCAAGGAGGGGAGGGGCACAATGAGCAGTTCTTC
NA,NA,TRBJ1-3,TRBV19,CASSTSALPGNTIYF,TGTGCCAGTAGTACGAGCGCACTGCCTGGAAACACCATATATTTT
NA,NA,TRBJ1-1,TRBV2,CASSEASRNTEAFF,TGTGCCAGCAGTGAAGCGTCCCGGAACACTGAAGCTTTCTTT
NA,NA,TRBJ1-3,TRBV9,CASSVYEAPSGNTIYF,TGTGCCAGCAGCGTGTATGAGGCCCCCTCTGGAAACACCATATATTTT
NA,NA,TRBJ2-5,TRBV29-1,CSVGQTQETQYF,TGCAGCGTTGGACAGACCCAAGAGACCCAGTACTTC
TRBD1,NA,TRBJ2-7,TRBV5-4,CASRPGQGTYEQYF,TGTGCCAGCAGACCGGGACAGGGCACCTACGAGCAGTACTTC
TRBD1,NA,TRBJ1-5,TRBV19,CASSQGQGFQPQHF,TGTGCCAGTAGTCAAGGACAGGGGTTTCAGCCCCAGCATTTT
TRBD1,NA,TRBJ1-2,TRBV5-4,CASSTGQGVDGYTF,TGTGCCAGCAGCACGGGACAGGGGGTCGATGGCTACACCTTC
NA,NA,TRBJ2-2,TRBV18,CASSPKLALSQNTGELFF,TGTGCCAGCTCACCGAAACTAGCCCTATCCCAGAACACCGGGGAGCTGTTTTTT
TRBD1,NA,TRBJ1-4,TRBV5-1,CASSPDRGGEKLFF,TGCGCCAGCAGCCCGGACAGGGGAGGTGAAAAACTGTTTTTT
TRBD1,NA,TRBJ2-2,TRBV2,CASVWQGDTGELFF,TGTGCCAGCGTATGGCAGGGGGACACCGGGGAGCTGTTTTTT
TRBD1,NA,TRBJ2-2,TRBV19,CASKTGTGNTGELFF,TGTGCCAGTAAAACCGGGACAGGGAACACCGGGGAGCTGTTTTTT
NA,NA,TRBJ2-5,TRBV2,CASNYAAVETQYF,TGTGCCAGCAATTACGCGGCGGTAGAGACCCAGTACTTC
TRBD2,NA,TRBJ2-4,TRBV7-2,CASSLGGTSGGDIQYF,TGTGCCAGCAGCTTAGGCGGGACTAGCGGGGGTGACATTCAGTACTTC
TRBD2,NA,TRBJ2-1,TRBV4-1,CASSQLIEGTSGWRQFF,TGCGCCAGCAGCCAACTTATCGAAGGGACTAGCGGTTGGCGGCAGTTCTTC
TRBD1,NA,TRBJ2-6,TRBV28,CASSRQGSGANVLTF,TGTGCCAGCAGTAGACAGGGTTCTGGGGCCAACGTCCTGACTTTC
TRBD2,NA,TRBJ2-3,TRBV19,CASSIGGWRGGRNTQYF,TGTGCCAGTAGTATAGGGGGCTGGCGGGGGGGCCGGAATACGCAGTATTTT
TRBD2,NA,TRBJ2-7,TRBV28,CASRLAGGRYEQYF,TGTGCCAGCAGGCTAGCGGGGGGGCGGTACGAGCAGTACTTC
NA,few,TRBJ1-3,TRBV10-2,CASGWGPTNSGNTIYF,TGCGCCAGCGGATGGGGGCCGACCAACTCTGGAAACACCATATATTTT
NA,NA,TRBJ1-5,TRBV6-5,CASSYSNQGDQPQHF,TGTGCCAGCAGTTACTCGAATCAGGGTGATCAGCCCCAGCATTTT
TRBD1,NA,TRBJ2-4,TRBV29-1,CSARGQGTNIQYF,TGCAGCGCCCGAGGACAGGGGACAAACATTCAGTACTTC
NA,once,TRBJ1-1,TRBV27,CASRKNQGNTEAFF,TGTGCCAGCAGGAAAAACCAGGGGAACACTGAAGCTTTCTTT
TRBD1,NA,TRBJ2-7,TRBV3-1/TRBV3-2,CASSQDFRGYYEQYF,TGTGCCAGCAGCCAAGACTTCAGGGGGTACTACGAGCAGTACTTC
NA,NA,TRBJ2-2,TRBV7-2,CASCPNPRSTGELFF,TGTGCCAGCTGCCCGAACCCAAGGAGCACCGGGGAGCTGTTTTTT
TRBD1,NA,TRBJ1-1,TRBV2,CASSFRQGRNTEAFF,TGTGCCAGCAGTTTTAGACAGGGGAGGAACACTGAAGCTTTCTTT
TRBD2,NA,TRBJ2-1,TRBV9,CASSERGNEQFF,TGTGCCAGCAGCGAGCGGGGAAATGAGCAGTTCTTC
TRBD1,NA,TRBJ2-5,TRBV20-1,CSASIQGAIFETQYF,TGCAGTGCTAGTATCCAGGGGGCAATCTTCGAGACCCAGTACTTC
NA,NA,TRBJ2-2,TRBV5-1,CATTETGTNTGKLFF,TGCGCCACAACGGAGACGGGAACGAACACCGGGAAGCTGTTTTTT
TRBD1,NA,TRBJ2-7,TRBV9,CASSVGTAYEQYF,TGTGCCAGCAGCGTCGGGACAGCCTACGAGCAGTACTTC
TRBD1,few,TRBJ1-3,TRBV18,CASSPVKGASGNTIYF,TGTGCCAGCTCACCTGTAAAGGGGGCCTCTGGAAACACCATATATTTT
NA,NA,TRBJ2-3,TRBV5-1,CASSLSQISTDTQYF,TGCGCCAGCAGCTTGTCACAGATAAGCACAGATACGCAGTATTTT
TRBD1,NA,TRBJ2-7,TRBV6-5,CASRTGSHEQYF,TGTGCCAGCCGGACAGGGTCTCACGAGCAGTACTTC
TRBD2,NA,TRBJ2-1,TRBV18,CASSPSGGLNEQFF,TGTGCCAGCTCACCAAGCGGGGGCTTAAATGAGCAGTTCTTC
NA,NA,TRBJ1-1,TRBV24-1,CATSAPGKNTEAFF,TGTGCCACCAGTGCCCCAGGGAAGAACACTGAAGCTTTCTTT
TRBD1,NA,TRBJ2-1,TRBV7-9,CASYVRGLISSYNEQFF,TGTGCCAGCTACGTCAGGGGGCTCATCAGCTCCTACAATGAGCAGTTCTTC
NA,NA,TRBJ2-6,TRBV6-5,CASSYSSGSGANVLTF,TGTGCCAGCAGTTACTCTTCGGGCTCTGGGGCCAACGTCCTGACTTTC
TRBD1,few,TRBJ1-2,TRBV12-3/TRBV12-4,CATGQGTRYGYTF,TGTGCCACCGGACAGGGAACGCGGTATGGCTACACCTTC
NA,NA,TRBJ1-6,TRBV30,CAWRQGFNSPLHF,TGTGCCTGGAGGCAGGGGTTTAATTCACCCCTCCACTTT
NA,NA,TRBJ2-7,TRBV5-6,CASSQPGVYEQYF,TGTGCCAGCAGCCAGCCAGGGGTCTACGAGCAGTACTTC
TRBD1,NA,TRBJ1-2,TRBV5-1,CASSNTDRAYNYGYTF,TGCGCCAGCAGCAATACTGACAGGGCCTATAACTATGGCTACACCTTC
NA,NA,TRBJ1-2,TRBV7-2,CASSLGRISTF,TGTGCCAGCAGCTTAGGTAGAATATCAACGTTC
TRBD1,NA,TRBJ2-7,TRBV11-2,CASSSVGQNYEQYF,TGTGCCAGCAGCTCGGTGGGACAGAACTACGAGCAGTACTTC
TRBD1,NA,TRBJ1-1,TRBV2,CASRGDRRRSEAFF,TGTGCCAGCAGGGGGGACAGGAGGCGATCTGAAGCTTTCTTT
NA,NA,TRBJ1-5,TRBV30,CAWSVKGSSNQPQHF,TGTGCCTGGAGTGTAAAAGGGAGCAGCAATCAGCCCCAGCATTTT
NA,NA,TRBJ1-1,TRBV4-1,CASSRPAGYTEAFF,TGCGCCAGCAGCCGCCCGGCGGGCTACACTGAAGCTTTCTTT
TRBD1,NA,TRBJ1-2,TRBV2,CASSSDRGYGYTF,TGTGCCAGCAGTTCCGACAGGGGCTATGGCTACACCTTC
TRBD1,few,TRBJ1-4,TRBV5-6,CASSLVSDRVNEKLFF,TGTGCCAGCAGCTTGGTGTCGGACAGGGTAAATGAAAAACTGTTTTTT
NA,NA,TRBJ1-1,TRBV18,CASSPSRGGTEAFF,TGTGCCAGCTCACCATCCCGGGGGGGCACTGAAGCTTTCTTT